The T cell receptor (beta chain) under discussion was sequenced for a study of blood T cell repertoires in COVID-19. Trimming cost V 4 bases and J 0 bases, with 13 bases left between them. The CDR3 has 16 amino acids. Germline V gene lookup returns CDR1 SGHDN and CDR2 FVKESK. The repertoire was sequenced with immunoSEQ multiplex PCR; TCRdb's copy has only in-frame clones and lacks some. The sample shows under 250,000 clones, 80% to 90% of them seen only once. This TCR came from a woman aged 30 to 39 who had been exposed to COVID-19. The material sequenced was PBMCs or T cells enriched from blood (not recorded which). The chain has TRBV14 and TRBJ1-3; possibly TRBD1 for D (6 bases). The DNA for the CDR3 is TGTGCCAGCAGCCGGGTTGCACAGGGCTCTGGAAACACCATATATTTT. Its translation is CASSRVAQGSGNTIYF.